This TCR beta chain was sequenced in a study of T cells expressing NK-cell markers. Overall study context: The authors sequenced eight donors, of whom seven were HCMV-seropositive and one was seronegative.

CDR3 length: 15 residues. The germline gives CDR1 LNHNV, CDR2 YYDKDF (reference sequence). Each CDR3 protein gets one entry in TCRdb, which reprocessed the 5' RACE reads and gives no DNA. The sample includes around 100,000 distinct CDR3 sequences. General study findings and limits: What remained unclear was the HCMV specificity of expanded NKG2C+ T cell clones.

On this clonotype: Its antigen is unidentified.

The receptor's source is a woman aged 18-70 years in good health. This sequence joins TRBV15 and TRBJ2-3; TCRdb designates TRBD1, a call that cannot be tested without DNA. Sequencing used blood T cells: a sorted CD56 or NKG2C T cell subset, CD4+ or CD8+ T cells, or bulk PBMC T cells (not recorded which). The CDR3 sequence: CATSASRTGDATQYF.